This T cell receptor beta chain was sequenced in a study of blood T cell repertoires in COVID-19 (dated by TCRdb to about 2020). Regarding the complete study: Samples covering the acute and convalescent phases of COVID-19 were provided by collaborators in the United States, Italy and Spain. The material from the prospective study consisted of cDNA or gDNA derived from T cells, B-cell-depleted T cells, or PBMCs. Subjects who had been exposed to COVID-19, were actively infected with it, or had recovered from it provided the deeply sampled blood TCRbeta repertoires that made up the dataset. A freely available public database, intended as a resource for researchers studying the immune response to SARS-CoV-2, is where the repertoires were released. Samples were obtained from the ongoing ImmuneRACE study (first 160 participants) and from about 1,300 subjects provided by 6 global collaborators. A de-identified subject ID, COVID-19 status, age in years and sex were almost always included in the sample metadata. Where available, HLA class I and class II types were obtained from metadata supplied by the sample provider rather than from assay-based typing.

Whole blood was collected in K2EDTA tubes by collaborating institutions according to the institutions' own protocols. Collaborator samples were shipped for TCRbeta analysis as frozen whole blood, isolated PBMCs, or DNA extracted from either sample type. For this chain, trimming is 3 bases at the V end and 2 bases at the J end, and the number of junction bases without a gene match is 6. From a lookup of the germline V gene (reference sequence), CDR1 and CDR2 are DFQATT and SNEGSKA. The CDR3 covers 15 residues, taking in both the cysteine and the phenylalanine. The entry retains the CDR3 DNA only, 45 bases that are in frame from base 1. What the study reported, not specific to this receptor: How much clinical and demographic metadata was included differed by source and by participant, and the metadata was provided uncurated.

Concerning this clone itself: What this receptor recognizes is not known. The sample holds no much larger clone one base away, and base qualities are not on file.

TCRbeta CDR3 regions were amplified from genomic DNA by means of the immunoSEQ Assay, a bias-controlled multiplex PCR. Processing in the source paper ran as follows. Nucleated cell counts per sample were estimated from amplification of reference gene primers within the assay. To quantify the absolute abundance of each unique TCRbeta CDR3 rearrangement, sequence reads were collapsed and filtered. For each sample, productive Simpson clonality was calculated as the square root of Simpson's diversity index over productive rearrangements. Sourced from immuneACCESS, this table was stored by TCRdb with only in-frame sequences that have V and J called. A share of the clones is absent; for the studies checked, an unresolved V gene accounts for under half, and the remainder has no known explanation. V and J calls and clone size come straight from that table; D and trimming were deduced from the DNA. Counted in this sample were 200,000 or so clones; 75% to 90% of them appeared once. The ten biggest clones cover 10% to 11% of the sample.

Specimen: peripheral blood. Here the chain combines TRBV20-1 and TRBJ2-1, with 8 bases aligning to TRBD2. This sequence originates from a human donor with active or convalescent COVID-19. The donor label of this sample is uncertain. The bases are TGCAGTGCTAGTCGCGGGGGGACTACCTACAATGAGCAGTTCTTC. This codes for CSASRGGTTYNEQFF.